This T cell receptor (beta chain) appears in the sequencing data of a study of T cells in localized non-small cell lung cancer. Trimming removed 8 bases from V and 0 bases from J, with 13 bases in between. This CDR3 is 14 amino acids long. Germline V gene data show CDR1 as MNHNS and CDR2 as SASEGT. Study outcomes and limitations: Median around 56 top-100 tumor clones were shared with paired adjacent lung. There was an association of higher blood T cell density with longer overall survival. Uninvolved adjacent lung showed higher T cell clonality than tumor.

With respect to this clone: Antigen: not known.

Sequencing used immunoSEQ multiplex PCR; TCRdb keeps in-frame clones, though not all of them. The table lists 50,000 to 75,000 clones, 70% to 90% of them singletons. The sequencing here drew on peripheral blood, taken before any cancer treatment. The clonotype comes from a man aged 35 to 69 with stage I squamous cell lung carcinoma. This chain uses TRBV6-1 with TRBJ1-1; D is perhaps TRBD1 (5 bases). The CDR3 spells CASGGDHMNTEAFF. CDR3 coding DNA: TGTGCCAGCGGAGGGGACCACATGAACACTGAAGCTTTCTTT.